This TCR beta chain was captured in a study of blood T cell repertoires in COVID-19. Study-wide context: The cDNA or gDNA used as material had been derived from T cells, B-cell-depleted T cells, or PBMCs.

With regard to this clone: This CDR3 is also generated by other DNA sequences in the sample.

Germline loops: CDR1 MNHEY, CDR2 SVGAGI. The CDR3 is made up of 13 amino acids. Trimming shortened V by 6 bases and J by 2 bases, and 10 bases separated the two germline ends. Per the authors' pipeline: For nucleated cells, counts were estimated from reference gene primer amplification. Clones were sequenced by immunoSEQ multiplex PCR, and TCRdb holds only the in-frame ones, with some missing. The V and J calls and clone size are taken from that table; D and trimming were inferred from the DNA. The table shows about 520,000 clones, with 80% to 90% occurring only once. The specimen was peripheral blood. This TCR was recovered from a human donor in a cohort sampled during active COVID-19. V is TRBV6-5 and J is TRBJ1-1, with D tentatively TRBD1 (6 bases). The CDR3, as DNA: TGTGCCAGCAGACGGGGGGCAAACACTGAAGCTTTCTTT. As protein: CASRRGANTEAFF.